The present T cell receptor (beta chain) was sequenced within a study of T-cell memory formation after mild COVID-19. Study observations and caveats: Contracting CD8+ clones were enriched in EMRA, CD4+ mainly in CM and EM.

The sample holds a few counts of this clonotype. Its antigen is currently unknown. TCRdb re-called the 5' RACE reads through MiXCR, storing one row per CDR3 protein. The sample yields approximately 190,000 distinct CDR3 sequences, 18% seen once. The CDR3 is made up of 16 amino acids. Trimming shortened V by 2 bases and J by 5 bases, and 18 bases separated the two germline ends. The chain couples TRBV12-3 or TRBV12-4 to TRBJ1-1, with D possibly being TRBD1 (6 bases). The source material was PBMCs or a T cell subset sorted from them (not recorded which). The clonotype comes from an adult woman who had mild COVID-19 (a few samples of this study predate the infection). Cell type and time point are not known. In nucleotides, the CDR3 is TGTGCCAGCAGTTTACCCCGTAGGGGGGGGCGGACTGAAGCTTTCTTT. This sequence encodes CASSLPRRGGRTEAFF.